The 17 T cell receptor beta chains presented below share a single source sample, sequenced in a study of regulatory T cells in long-lasting Graves disease. Building of the TCR beta libraries involved iRepertoire HTBI primers and Arm-PCR of CDR3 regions. In TCRdb, the multiplex PCR reads were re-called with MiXCR into one record per CDR3 protein. The sample contains some 240,000 distinct CDR3 sequences, roughly 19% of which appear only once. Sample time point: newly diagnosed GD, antithyroid drugs for less than 3 months. PBMC-extracted RNA yielded the TCR library. This sample was shared with a second study, whose subject was T cells in Graves' hyperthyroidism and ophthalmopathy.

This material consisted of peripheral blood mononuclear cells (PBMCs), taken at new diagnosis, from a patient treated with antithyroid drugs. These receptors originate from a woman younger than 45 with Graves disease.

This clonotype was observed at least ten times. The chain carries TRBV6-2 or TRBV6-3 and TRBJ1-6, with TRBD1 matching 10 bases. V trimming: 8 bases; J trimming: 10 bases; junction bases outside the gene matches: 5. The CDR3 totals 13 residues. Looked up from germline, CDR1 is MNHEY and CDR2 is SVGEGT. This chain's CDR3 is CASEGQGESPLHF. CDR3 nucleotides: TGTGCCAGCGAAGGACAGGGGGAATCACCCCTCCACTTT.

This clonotype was observed many times. V gene TRBV6-5 combines with J gene TRBJ1-2, with unresolved D. This CDR3 has 15 amino acids. V was shortened by 4 bases and J by 8 bases, with 20 bases between the two germline ends. The germline V gene has CDR1 MNHEY and CDR2 SVGAGI. In nucleotides, the CDR3 is TGTGCCAGCAGTTTAACCGGGTCATCAGTGGAAGGCTACACCTTC. It translates to CASSLTGSSVEGYTF.

Turning to this clonotype: A single base separates this from a much larger clone, so it may be a read error. The genes are TRBV28 and TRBJ1-1; TRBD1 agrees at 9 bases. Per germline, CDR1 MDHEN and CDR2 SYDVKM. The CDR3 length is 14 residues. The CDR3 region has the DNA TGTGCCAGCTTAACAGGGGGCCGCCCCACTGGAGCTTTCTTT. Amino acids: CASLTGGRPTGAFF. Combining the CDR3 with reference TRBV28 and TRBJ1-1 gives the whole variable domain DVKVTQSSRYLVKRTGEKVFLECVQDMDHENMFWYRQDPGLGLRLIYFSYDVKMKEKGDIPEGYSVSREKKERFSLILESASTNQTSMYLCASLTGGRPTGAFFGQGTRLTVV.

Turning to this clonotype: A much larger clone lies one base from this, so it may be a read error. J is TRBJ2-4 and V is TRBV11-2; 14 bases agree with TRBD2. The CDR3 is 19 amino acids. The germline V gene has CDR1 SGHAT and CDR2 FQNNGV. CDR3 amino acids: CASSLVGPGLAGVLNIHYF. The CDR3 bases are TGTGCCAGCAGCTTAGTGGGGCCGGGACTAGCGGGAGTGTTAAACATTCACTACTTC.

Turning to this clonotype: The likely explanation is a read error, given a far larger clone one base away. The chain employs TRBV3-1 and TRBJ2-5; 14 positions match TRBD2. The DNA end favors TRBJ2-7, so the J call may be wrong. Germline lookup yields CDR1 LGHDT and CDR2 YNNKEL (reference sequence). The CDR3 contains 17 residues. CDR3 sequence: CARSQAPGLAGVDEQYF. The CDR3 DNA follows: TGTGCCCGCAGCCAAGCCCCGGGACTAGCGGGAGTCGACGAGCAGTACTTC.

This clonotype was picked up a small number of times. The V and J genes are TRBV5-6 and TRBJ1-2; no reliable D call. V was cut by 2 bases and J by 8 bases, with 10 bases left in between. The CDR3 totals 12 residues. Germline V gives CDR1 SGHDT, CDR2 YYEEEE. CDR3 amino acids: CASSLEHDGYTF. In nucleotides, the CDR3 is TGTGCCAGCAGCTTAGAACATGACGGCTACACCTTC.

This clonotype was counted only a few times. The V gene is TRBV3-1, the J gene TRBJ2-7; possible D gene TRBD1, 6 bases. The CDR3 is 14 residues long. Per the germline V gene, CDR1 is LGHDT and CDR2 is YNNKEL (reference sequence). V was trimmed by 3 bases and J by 3 bases, leaving 12 bases between them. The CDR3 coding sequence is TGTGCCAGCAGCCAGTCGGACAGCTTCTACGAGCAGTACTTC. Translation gives CASSQSDSFYEQYF.

Ten or more counts support this clonotype. The genes are TRBV5-1 and TRBJ1-1; possibly TRBD1 for D (5 bases). CDR3 length equals 15 residues. With 0 bases removed from V and 1 base from J, the gap between germline ends came to 10 bases. The germline gives CDR1 SGHRS, CDR2 YFSETQ. The CDR3 region is CASSLVQGSNTEAFF. The CDR3 coding sequence is TGCGCCAGCAGCTTGGTCCAGGGCTCGAACACTGAAGCTTTCTTT.

The table lists this clonotype with many counts. This chain connects TRBV7-8 to TRBJ1-2; a possible D gene is TRBD1 (5 bases). Between the trimmed V and J ends, which lost 5 bases and 4 bases, there was a span of 20 bases. Germline CDR1 and CDR2: SGHVS and FQNEAQ. CDR3 length equals 16 residues. CDR3: CASSKQAQQGRYGYTF. The CDR3 region has the DNA TGTGCCAGCAGCAAACAAGCTCAGCAGGGACGCTATGGCTACACCTTC.

The CDR3 DNA sequence: TGTGCCAGCAGCGTAGCTGCGGGAGCTGGAAACACCATATATTTT. It translates to CASSVAAGAGNTIYF. This rearrangement joins TRBV9 to TRBJ1-3, with D hard to call. Trimming took 0 bases from V and 2 from J, leaving 9 bases between them. Per the germline V gene, CDR1 is SGDLS and CDR2 is YYNGEE. The CDR3 spans 15 residues.

This clonotype turned up a few times. The chain joins TRBV24-1 to TRBJ2-2; 10 bases map to TRBD2. V dropped 4 bases and J dropped 5; count of bases not matched to a gene: 18. The CDR3 loop spans 20 amino acids. The germline V gene has CDR1 KGHDR and CDR2 SFDVKD. CDR3 amino acids: CATSDFRGASGSVRTGELFF. The DNA for the CDR3 is TGTGCCACCAGTGACTTCCGGGGGGCTAGCGGGAGTGTGAGGACCGGGGAGCTGTTTTTT.

In its sample, this clonotype was seen many times. This rearrangement joins TRBV7-9 to TRBJ1-5; unclear D gene. CDR3 length: 14 amino acids. V dropped 0 bases and J dropped 2 bases, with 5 bases sitting between them. Germline V gene data show CDR1 as SEHNR and CDR2 as FQNEAQ (reference sequence). CDR3 DNA: TGTGCCAGCAGCTTAGCCGCGGGCAATCAGCCCCAGCATTTT. This codes for CASSLAAGNQPQHF.

This chain uses TRBV28 with TRBJ2-7; 11 nucleotides line up with TRBD2. Germline V gene lookup returns CDR1 MDHEN and CDR2 SYDVKM. The length of the CDR3 is 14 residues. Germline trimming cut 5 bases from V and 3 bases from J; bases unmatched to any gene: 3. For the CDR3, the DNA is TGTGCCAGCAGTCTAGCGGGAGGTCTCTACGAGCAGTACTTC. It is translated as CASSLAGGLYEQYF.

The chain joins TRBV11-2 to TRBJ2-5, with 10 bases fitting TRBD1. Germline V CDR1 and CDR2: SGHAT, FQNNGV. The CDR3 has 14 amino acids. The V segment lost 4 bases and the J segment 4 bases; nucleotides outside the gene matches: 3. Here the CDR3 reads CASSWGDRGETQYF. The DNA of the CDR3 is TGTGCCAGCAGCTGGGGGGACAGGGGAGAGACCCAGTACTTC.

This chain uses TRBV9 with TRBJ1-3; D not resolved. Trimming stripped 3 bases from V and 3 bases from J, with 4 bases between. The length of the CDR3 is 12 residues. Germline CDR1 reads SGDLS; CDR2 reads YYNGEE. The CDR3 loop reads CASSEIGNTIYF. CDR3 DNA: TGTGCCAGCAGCGAAATTGGAAACACCATATATTTT.

This clonotype was counted at least ten times. The rearrangement uses TRBV28 and TRBJ1-3; the match to TRBD1 covers 9 bases. This CDR3 has 17 amino acids. CDR1 is MDHEN, CDR2 SYDVKM, per germline. The V segment lost 3 bases and the J segment 1 base; nucleotides outside the gene matches: 7. The CDR3 reads CASSFSGTGLSGNTIYF. In DNA form, the CDR3 reads TGTGCCAGCAGTTTCTCCGGGACAGGGCTTTCTGGAAACACCATATATTTT.

The sample holds many counts of this clonotype. The chain couples TRBV10-3 to TRBJ2-3, with D uncertain. The J call may be wrong; the DNA end is better matched by TRBJ2-7. In germline, CDR1 is ENHRY, CDR2 SYGVKD. The CDR3 sequence is 13 residues long. CDR3 DNA sequence: TGTGCCATCAGTCAAGAGCCTGCCGACGAGCAGTACTTC. Translating gives CAISQEPADEQYF.